This T cell receptor (beta chain) stems from a study of CD8 T cells in Susac syndrome. Concerning this clonotype: Antigen unknown.

General observations from the study: The study conceded that its TCR sequencing and HLA analysis involved relatively few individuals.

TCR beta was sequenced from blood CD8+ and CD4+ T cells. TEMRA cells were enriched by FACS, while CD8+ and CD4+ T cells were obtained through a negative isolation that was performed magnetically. The CDR3 runs to 14 residues. From germline, CDR1 is SGHTS and CDR2 YDEGEE. Trimming stripped 4 bases from V and 4 bases from J, with 13 bases between. Reverse transcription of roughly 0.5 to 1 ug RNA used random hexamers. Amplification of TCR beta CDR3 by immunoSEQ multiplex PCR spanned 54 Vbeta and 13 Jbeta. TCRdb ran MiXCR on the immunoSEQ multiplex PCR reads and lists one entry per CDR3 protein. The data contain around 300,000 distinct CDR3 sequences, roughly nine tenths of them singletons.

Sequencing was carried out using CD4+ T cells from PBMCs. The sequence derives from a human donor with multiple sclerosis. The chain couples TRBV5-8 to TRBJ2-3, with no clear D. This chain's CDR3 is CASSQGLAPDTQYF. The CDR3 nucleotides are TGTGCCAGCAGCCAAGGGTTAGCCCCAGATACGCAGTATTTT.